Shown below are 7 T cell receptor beta chains from a single sample sequenced in a study of blood T cell repertoires in COVID-19. Method: immunoSEQ multiplex PCR; TCRdb's copy keeps in-frame clones and lacks some. The sample lists about 88,000 clones; 85% were seen once. The sequenced sample consisted of peripheral blood. These receptors all stem from a woman in her 70s with acute or convalescent COVID-19.

CDR3 loop: CASGLTLTADRSPGNTIYF. The CDR3, as DNA: TGTGCTAGTGGTTTGACACTAACTGCAGACAGGTCGCCTGGAAACACCATATATTTT. V usage is TRBV12-5 and J usage is TRBJ1-3; D may be TRBD1 (6 bases). From germline, CDR1 is LGHNT and CDR2 FRNRAP. V lost 2 bases and J lost 2, with 22 bases in between. The length of the CDR3 is 19 residues. The variable domain in full, completed from reference TRBV12-5 and TRBJ1-3, reads DARVTQTPRHKVTEMGQEVTMRCQPILGHNTVFWYRQTMMQGLELLAYFRNRAPLDDSGMPKDRFSAEMPDATLATLKIQPSEPRDSAVYFCASGLTLTADRSPGNTIYFGEGSWLTVV.

This clone was seen only a few times. The rearrangement links TRBV19 to TRBJ2-3, with D uncertain. Germline V gives CDR1 LNHDA, CDR2 SQIVND (reference sequence). The germline V and J ends were trimmed by 5 bases and 4 bases, with 16 bases remaining between them. This CDR3 has 15 amino acids. CDR3 sequence reads: CASSRLTEKADTQYF. The CDR3, as DNA: TGTGCCAGTAGTCGATTGACTGAGAAGGCAGATACGCAGTATTTT.

The chain is built from TRBV19 and TRBJ1-2; 7 nucleotides match TRBD1. Germline CDR1 reads LNHDA; CDR2 reads SQIVND (reference sequence). The V segment lost 1 base and the J segment 6 bases; nucleotides outside the gene matches: 5. CDR3 length equals 14 residues. The CDR3 region has the DNA TGTGCCAGTAGTATAGTGACAGGGTTAGATGGCTACACCTTC. Residues: CASSIVTGLDGYTF.

This clone showed up just once. The genes are TRBV6-6 and TRBJ2-6; 9 nucleotides match TRBD2. J lost 0 bases, V lost 6 bases, and 12 bases had no gene match. Germline CDR1 and CDR2: MNHNY and SVGAGI (reference sequence). The CDR3 runs 19 residues. CDR3 nucleotides: TGTGCCAGCAGCTCCTCCGGGCTAGCGGGGCTCTCTGGGGCCAACGTCCTGACTTTC. Amino acids: CASSSSGLAGLSGANVLTF.

The chain is built from TRBV6-5 and TRBJ1-2; 7 bases are shared with TRBD1. The CDR3 runs to 16 residues. Unmatched junction bases numbered 6, after V lost 2 bases and J lost 0 bases. Germline V gene lookup returns CDR1 MNHEY and CDR2 SVGAGI. The CDR3 nucleotides read TGTGCCAGCAGTTACAGCCCCGGGACAGCTAACTATGGCTACACCTTC. This encodes CASSYSPGTANYGYTF.

This clone occurred once. The chain joins TRBV6-2 or TRBV6-3 to TRBJ1-1, with D uncertain. The CDR3 has 15 amino acids. The germline gives CDR1 MNHEY, CDR2 SVGEGT. Trimming pared 5 bases from V and 8 bases from J, leaving 21 bases between. CDR3 in DNA: TGTGCCAGCAGTAGGTTGGCGGAAATCAATTTCGAAGCTTTCTTT. Amino acid sequence: CASSRLAEINFEAFF.

The chain recombines TRBV19 with TRBJ1-2; D may be TRBD1 (6 bases). Germline CDR1 is LNHDA and CDR2 is SQIVND (reference sequence). The V and J ends lost 3 bases and 7 bases respectively, with 21 bases between them. The length of the CDR3 is 16 residues. CDR3 loop: CASSIMGTSSGSGYTF. CDR3 coding DNA: TGTGCCAGTAGTATCATGGGGACAAGCAGTGGGTCTGGCTACACCTTC.